The T cell receptor (beta chain) under discussion was sequenced for a study of OX40 agonist ivuxolimab in advanced cancers. About the research overall: Every 2 weeks, patients got intravenous ivuxolimab at one of six dose levels (0.01-10 mg/kg).

Looked up from germline, CDR1 is KGHSH and CDR2 is LQKENI. The CDR3 contains 16 residues. J lost 6 bases, V lost 2 bases, and 10 bases had no gene match. The method was immunoSEQ multiplex PCR; TCRdb's version includes in-frame clones alone and lacks a portion of them. In the table there are about 110,000 clones, approximately 90% of which are singletons. The receptor comes from an adult with an advanced solid tumor such as melanoma, head and neck, liver or kidney cancer. Sample: CD4+ or CD8+ T cells sorted from blood, taken in a trial of the OX40 agonist ivuxolimab. V is TRBV18 and J is TRBJ1-5; TRBD1 aligns across 7 bases. DNA of the CDR3: TGTGCCAGCTCACCAACGGTAGACAGGGATGGTCAGCCCCAGCATTTT. This gives the protein CASSPTVDRDGQPQHF.